Following are 2 T cell receptor beta chains from one sample sequenced in a study of OX40 agonist ivuxolimab in advanced cancers. Only in-frame clones appear in the TCRdb table, and some are missing; sequencing was by immunoSEQ multiplex PCR. Of tens of thousands of clones in the sample, about 90% are singletons; the top ten hold 0.33%. Specimen: CD4+ or CD8+ T cells sorted from blood, collected in a trial of the OX40 agonist ivuxolimab. Receptors originate from an adult with an advanced solid tumor such as melanoma, head and neck, liver or kidney cancer.

The V call is TRBV6-1, the J call TRBJ1-6, with 7 bases identical to TRBD1. V gave up 2 bases and J gave up 4 bases; unmatched junction bases: 5. Germline V gene data show CDR1 as MNHNS and CDR2 as SASEGT. CDR3 length: 16 amino acids. CDR3 amino acids: CASSERGGMYNSPLHF. The CDR3 coding sequence is TGTGCCAGCAGTGAACGAGGGGGCATGTATAATTCACCCCTCCACTTT.

V is TRBV5-4 and J is TRBJ1-1; 8 positions agree with TRBD1. After removal of 4 bases from V and 0 bases from J, the junction contained 8 bases not matched to a gene. The CDR3 loop spans 16 amino acids. The germline gives CDR1 SGHNT, CDR2 YYREEE (reference sequence). Written as DNA, the CDR3 is TGTGCCAGCAGCACCGAACAGGGGGTCCTGAACACTGAAGCTTTCTTT. Translation: CASSTEQGVLNTEAFF.